This entry features one T cell receptor (beta chain) sequence. The PCR used 60 Vbeta and 13 Jbeta primers. The table came from immunoSEQ multiplex PCR; TCRdb's copy has only in-frame clones and leaves some out. The repertoire includes around 180,000 clones, roughly 78% of them detected once, and about 13% sits in the top ten. This sample is part of a study of cytomegalovirus exposure and HLA in healthy donors. Per germline, CDR1 SGHRS and CDR2 YFSETQ. Losses at the gene ends were 4 bases for V and 0 bases for J; bases not matched to a gene: 4. CDR3 size: 15 residues. The specimen was PBMCs. This sequence was found in a woman in her fifties or sixties in good health and CMV-seropositive. The chain employs TRBV5-1 and TRBJ1-3, with 7 bases identical to TRBD1. The CDR3 DNA reads as TGCGCCAGCAGCAGGGGACAGCCCTCTGGAAACACCATATATTTT. Encoded protein: CASSRGQPSGNTIYF.